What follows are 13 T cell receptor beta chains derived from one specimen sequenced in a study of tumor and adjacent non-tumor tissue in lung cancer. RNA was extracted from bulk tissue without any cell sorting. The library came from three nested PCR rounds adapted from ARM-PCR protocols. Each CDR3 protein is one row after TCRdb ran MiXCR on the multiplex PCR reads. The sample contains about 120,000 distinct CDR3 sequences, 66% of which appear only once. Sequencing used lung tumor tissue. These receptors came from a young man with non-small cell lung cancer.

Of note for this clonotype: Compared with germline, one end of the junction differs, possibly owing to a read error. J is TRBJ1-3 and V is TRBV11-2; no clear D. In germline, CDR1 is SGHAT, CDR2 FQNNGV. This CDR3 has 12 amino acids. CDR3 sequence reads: CASCLNGNTIYF. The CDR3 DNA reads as TGTGCCAGCTGCTTAAACGGAAACACCATATATTTT.

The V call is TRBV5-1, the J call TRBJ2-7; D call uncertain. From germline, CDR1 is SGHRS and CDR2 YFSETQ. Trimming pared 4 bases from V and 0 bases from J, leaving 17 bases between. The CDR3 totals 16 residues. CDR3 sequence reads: CASSLHPGFSSYEQYF. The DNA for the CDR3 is TGCGCCAGCAGCCTGCATCCGGGCTTTAGCTCCTACGAGCAGTACTTC.

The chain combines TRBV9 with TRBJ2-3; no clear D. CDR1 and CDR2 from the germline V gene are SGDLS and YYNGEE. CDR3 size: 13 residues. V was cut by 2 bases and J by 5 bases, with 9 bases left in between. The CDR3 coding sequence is TGTGCCAGCAGCGTGGAAGCAATAGATACGCAGTATTTT. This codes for CASSVEAIDTQYF.

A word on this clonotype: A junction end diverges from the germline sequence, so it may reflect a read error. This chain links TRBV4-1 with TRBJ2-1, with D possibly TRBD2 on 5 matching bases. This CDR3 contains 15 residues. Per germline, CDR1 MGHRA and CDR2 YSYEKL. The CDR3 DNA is TGCGCCAGCAGCCACACAAGGACTGGTAGGGATGAGCAGTTGTTC. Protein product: CASSHTRTGRDEQLF.

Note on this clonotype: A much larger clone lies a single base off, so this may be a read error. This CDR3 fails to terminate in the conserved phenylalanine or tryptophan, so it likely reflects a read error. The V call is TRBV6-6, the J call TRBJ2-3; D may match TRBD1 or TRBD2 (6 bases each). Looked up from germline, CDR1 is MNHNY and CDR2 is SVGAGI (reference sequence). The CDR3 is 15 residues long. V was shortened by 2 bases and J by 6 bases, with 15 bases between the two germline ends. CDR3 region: CASSYATQGGDTQYL. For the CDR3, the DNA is TGTGCCAGCAGTTACGCCACGCAAGGGGGGGATACGCAGTATCTT.

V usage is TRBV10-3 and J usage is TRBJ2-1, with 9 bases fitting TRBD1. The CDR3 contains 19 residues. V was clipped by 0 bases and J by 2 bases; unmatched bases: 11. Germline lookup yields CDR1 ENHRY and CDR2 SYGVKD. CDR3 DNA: TGTGCCATCAGTGAGTCGCTCGGGACAGGGATAGCAGCCTACAATGAGCAGTTCTTC. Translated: CAISESLGTGIAAYNEQFF.

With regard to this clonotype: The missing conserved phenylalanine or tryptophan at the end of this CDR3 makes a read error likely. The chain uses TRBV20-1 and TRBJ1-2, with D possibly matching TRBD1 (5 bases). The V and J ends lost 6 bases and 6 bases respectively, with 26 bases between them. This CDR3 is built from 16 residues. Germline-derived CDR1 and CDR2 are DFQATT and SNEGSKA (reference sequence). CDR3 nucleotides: TGCAGTGCCCCAAAGCAGGGAGGAAACGTGTGGGATGGCTACACCCTC. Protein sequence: CSAPKQGGNVWDGYTL.

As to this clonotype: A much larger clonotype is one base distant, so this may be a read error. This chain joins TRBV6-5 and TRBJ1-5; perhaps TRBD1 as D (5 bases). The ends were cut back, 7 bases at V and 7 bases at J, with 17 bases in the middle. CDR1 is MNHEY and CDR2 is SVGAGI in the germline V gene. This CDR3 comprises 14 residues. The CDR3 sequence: CASMPVGHRQPQHF. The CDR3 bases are TGTGCCAGCATGCCTGTGGGGCACAGACAGCCCCAGCATTTT.

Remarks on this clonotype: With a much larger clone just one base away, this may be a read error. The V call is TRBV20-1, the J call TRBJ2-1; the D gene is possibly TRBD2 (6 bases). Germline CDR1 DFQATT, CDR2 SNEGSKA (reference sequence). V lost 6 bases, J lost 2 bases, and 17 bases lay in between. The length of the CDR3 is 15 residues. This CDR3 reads CSAEVAANTYNEQFF. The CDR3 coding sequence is TGCAGTGCGGAAGTAGCGGCGAATACCTACAATGAGCAGTTCTTC.

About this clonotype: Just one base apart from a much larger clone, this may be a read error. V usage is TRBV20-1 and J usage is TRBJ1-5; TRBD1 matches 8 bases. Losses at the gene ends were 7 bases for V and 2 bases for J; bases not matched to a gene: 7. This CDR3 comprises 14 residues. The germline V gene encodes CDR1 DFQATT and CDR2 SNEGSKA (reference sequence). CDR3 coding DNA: TGCAGTGTGATGAACAGGGGGGGCAATCAGCCCCAGCATTTT. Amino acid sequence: CSVMNRGGNQPQHF.

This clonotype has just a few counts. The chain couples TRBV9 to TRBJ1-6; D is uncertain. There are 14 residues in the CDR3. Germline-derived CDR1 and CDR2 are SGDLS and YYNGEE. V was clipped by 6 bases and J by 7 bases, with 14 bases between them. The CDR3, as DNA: TGTGCCAGCATAATCGAGGTGCTGAATTCACCCCTCCACTTT. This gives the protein CASIIEVLNSPLHF.

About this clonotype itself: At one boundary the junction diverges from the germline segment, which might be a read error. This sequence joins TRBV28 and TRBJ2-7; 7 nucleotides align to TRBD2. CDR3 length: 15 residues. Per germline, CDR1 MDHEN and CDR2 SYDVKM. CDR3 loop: CTSSRGLVGTYEQYF. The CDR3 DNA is TGTACCAGCAGCCGTGGACTAGTGGGAACCTACGAGCAGTACTTC.

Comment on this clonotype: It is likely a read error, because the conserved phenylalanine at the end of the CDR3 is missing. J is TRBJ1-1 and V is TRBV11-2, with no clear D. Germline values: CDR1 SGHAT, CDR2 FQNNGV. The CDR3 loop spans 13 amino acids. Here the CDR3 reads CVSSLDRNTEAFS. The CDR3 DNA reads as TGTGTCAGCAGCTTAGATCGAAACACTGAAGCTTTCTCT.